The T cell receptor (beta chain) described here comes from a study of T-cell reconstitution after alpha-beta-depleted transplantation in children (TCRdb year 2016). For the study in its entirety: T-cell immune reconstitution after TCRalphabeta/CD19-depleted allogeneic hematopoietic cell transplantation in children was quantitatively tracked in the study by means of TCR repertoire profiling.

The CDR3 runs 15 amino acids, cysteine and phenylalanine included. Solely the CDR3 DNA is kept, with 45 bases framed from the first base. V and J are truncated by 0 bases and 3 bases respectively, leaving an intervening sequence of 12 bases. The library was obtained by PCR. Sequencing instrument: Illumina HiSeq 2500. Molecular barcoding was employed in the preparation of TCR libraries, with unique molecular identifiers being used to normalize TCRbeta repertoire quantification. TCRdb applied fastp at Q25 and MiXCR to the public reads, then kept only in-frame beta chains. Here each entry gathers all rows of one CDR3 protein and keeps the most common genes and DNA. The sample table shows some 520,000 distinct CDR3 sequences, and approximately 32% are seen once. The ten largest make up 2% to 2.5% of the sample. Concerning this clonotype itself: The antigen it recognizes is unknown. No base qualities exist here, and no much larger clone lies one base off it.

Material: PBMCs from the stem cell graft donor, obtained from the stem cell graft. This receptor was taken from a human donor who donated a stem cell graft to a child with aplastic anemia. The chain is assembled from TRBV5-7 and TRBJ2-5; the D gene cannot be resolved reliably. TRBV5-7 is recorded as an ORF, its role being uncertain. The CDR3 region reads CASSLGQEDEETQYF. The sequenced DNA: TGTGCCAGCAGCTTGGGCCAGGAAGATGAAGAGACCCAGTACTTC.